These 22 T cell receptor beta chains came from one sample sequenced in a study of T cell responses to AZD1222 COVID-19 vaccine. Produced via immunoSEQ multiplex PCR; TCRdb's table is partial and in-frame only. Counted here are around 70,000 clones, 65% to 80% occurring once; the ten biggest clones make up roughly an eighth. This specimen consisted of peripheral blood, obtained on day 0 of AZD1222 vaccination. The origin of the receptors is an adult in good health.

The chain combines TRBV19 with TRBJ2-1, with D perhaps TRBD1 or TRBD2 (6 bases each). This CDR3 has 17 residues. Germline-derived CDR1 and CDR2 are LNHDA and SQIVND (reference sequence). Between the trimmed V and J ends, which lost 3 bases and 1 base, there was a span of 16 bases. The CDR3 reads CASSIRGDGPSYNEQFF. CDR3 DNA sequence: TGTGCCAGTAGTATTAGGGGGGACGGTCCGTCCTACAATGAGCAGTTCTTC.

This chain joins TRBV25-1 and TRBJ2-7; 8 nucleotides align to TRBD1. V dropped 2 bases and J dropped 5; count of bases not matched to a gene: 8. The germline CDR1 and CDR2 sequences are MGHDK and SYGVNS. This CDR3 has 15 amino acids. CDR3 coding DNA: TGTGCCAGCAGTGAACGGACAGGGATTCTCCACGAGCAGTACTTC. Translation: CASSERTGILHEQYF.

CDR3 in DNA: TGTGCCAGCAGCCAAGATTACGGGTCTAGCACAGATACGCAGTATTTT. Its protein is CASSQDYGSSTDTQYF. The V gene is TRBV3-1 (or the pseudogene TRBV3-2), the J gene TRBJ2-3; D is ambiguous. In germline, CDR1 is LGHDT, CDR2 YNNKEL (reference sequence). The CDR3 is made up of 16 amino acids. V lost 0 bases to trimming and J lost 0 bases, with 10 bases between them.

V is TRBV2 and J is TRBJ2-5; TRBD1 agrees at 11 bases. V trimming: 5 bases; J trimming: 7 bases; junction bases outside the gene matches: 9. CDR1 is SNHLY and CDR2 is FYNNEI in the germline V gene. This CDR3 has 15 residues. The CDR3 nucleotides read TGTGCCAGCAGTATTTCAGGACAGGGGGCTGGGACCCAGTACTTC. This encodes CASSISGQGAGTQYF.

The rearrangement uses TRBV7-9 and TRBJ2-2; D is unresolved. The germline V and J ends were trimmed by 5 bases and 6 bases, with 10 bases remaining between them. From germline, CDR1 is SEHNR and CDR2 FQNEAQ (reference sequence). This CDR3 comprises 13 residues. This CDR3 reads CASSPPFPGELFF. In DNA, the CDR3 is TGTGCCAGCAGCCCTCCTTTCCCCGGGGAGCTGTTTTTT.

The chain uses TRBV7-9 and TRBJ2-5; D is uncertain. The germline V and J ends were trimmed by 0 bases and 5 bases, with 10 bases remaining between them. This CDR3 is 14 amino acids long. Looked up from germline, CDR1 is SEHNR and CDR2 is FQNEAQ (reference sequence). The CDR3 loop reads CASSLAGYQETQYF. CDR3 coding DNA: TGTGCCAGCAGCTTAGCAGGGTATCAGGAGACCCAGTACTTC.

The chain couples TRBV6-6 to TRBJ2-1, with D maybe TRBD2 (7 bases). CDR1 MNHNY and CDR2 SVGAGI come from the germline V gene (reference sequence). CDR3 size: 16 residues. The ends were cut back, 2 bases at V and 6 bases at J, with 17 bases in the middle. The CDR3 nucleotides are TGTGCCAGCAGTTACGGTCTGGGGAGGGGGACCAATGAGCAGTTCTTC. Translation: CASSYGLGRGTNEQFF.

This clone was counted only a few times. The chain uses TRBV9 and TRBJ1-3, with D possibly TRBD1 on 5 matching bases. Germline CDR1 SGDLS, CDR2 YYNGEE. V was shortened by 0 bases and J by 3 bases, with 10 bases between the two germline ends. The CDR3 consists of 15 residues. The CDR3 nucleotides are TGTGCCAGCAGCGTAGAGGGGTTACGTGGAAACACCATATATTTT. It codes for CASSVEGLRGNTIYF.

The V gene is TRBV18, the J gene TRBJ2-7; D call uncertain. Germline V CDR1 and CDR2: KGHSH, LQKENI. Trimming shortened V by 1 base and J by 6 bases, and 4 bases separated the two germline ends. CDR3 length equals 11 residues. This chain's CDR3 is CASSPQVEQYF. CDR3 in DNA: TGTGCCAGCTCACCACAAGTCGAGCAGTACTTC.

The genes are TRBV11-2 and TRBJ1-1; tentative D call: TRBD1 (6 bases). V lost 8 bases and J 3 bases, leaving 25 bases between the germline ends. CDR3 size: 17 residues. Germline V gene data show CDR1 as SGHAT and CDR2 as FQNNGV. CDR3 protein: CASGDGQGYSTDTEAFF. The CDR3 DNA reads as TGTGCCAGCGGGGACGGCCAGGGGTATAGCACGGACACTGAAGCTTTCTTT.

As to this clone: The sample carries other DNA sequences with the same CDR3. The rearrangement links TRBV29-1 to TRBJ1-3; no firm D call. CDR1 is SQVTM, CDR2 ANQGSEA, per germline. The CDR3 totals 12 residues. V was cut by 6 bases and J by 1 base, with 7 bases left in between. The DNA of the CDR3 is TGCAGCGTCCGAGATTCTGGAAACACCATATATTTT. It specifies CSVRDSGNTIYF.

CDR3 coding DNA: TGTGCCAGCAGCTTAGGGTGGGGTTGGGGTGGCTACACCTTC. This gives the protein CASSLGWGWGGYTF. The chain combines TRBV7-8 with TRBJ1-2; D unresolved. CDR1 and CDR2 from the germline V gene are SGHVS and FQNEAQ. V shed 1 base and J shed 7 bases, with 13 bases lying between them. This CDR3 spans 14 amino acids.

This sequence joins TRBV9 and TRBJ2-3; 14 bases fit TRBD2. CDR1 is SGDLS, CDR2 YYNGEE, per germline. The CDR3 contains 19 residues. V lost 3 bases and J lost 1; bases outside the gene matches: 10. The CDR3 DNA is TGTGCCAGCAGCGAGAAACATGGACTAGCGGGGGGACGCACAGATACGCAGTATTTT. It is translated as CASSEKHGLAGGRTDTQYF.

The chain uses TRBV5-1 and TRBJ1-1, with D possibly being TRBD1 (5 bases). Looked up from germline, CDR1 is SGHRS and CDR2 is YFSETQ. The CDR3 totals 14 residues. V lost 4 bases to trimming and J lost 1 base, with 11 bases between them. CDR3 nucleotide sequence: TGCGCCAGCAGCACGGGGCAGGGGAACACTGAAGCTTTCTTT. It translates to CASSTGQGNTEAFF.

The rearrangement uses TRBV2 and TRBJ1-4, with 11 nucleotides matching TRBD1. V gave up 6 bases and J gave up 7 bases; unmatched junction bases: 7. The CDR3 is made up of 15 amino acids. CDR1 is SNHLY and CDR2 is FYNNEI in the germline V gene. DNA for the CDR3: TGTGCCAGCAGCGACGGGGACAGGGGGAGTGAAAAACTGTTTTTT. Translating gives CASSDGDRGSEKLFF.

This chain connects TRBV3-1 (or the pseudogene TRBV3-2) to TRBJ2-3; the D gene is possibly TRBD2 (5 bases). Germline V gives CDR1 LGHDT, CDR2 YNNKEL (reference sequence). The V and J ends lost 4 bases and 6 bases respectively, with 8 bases between them. The CDR3 extends over 12 amino acids. CDR3 sequence (DNA): TGTGCCAGCAGCCTAGAGCGGGATACGCAGTATTTT. Translated: CASSLERDTQYF.

The rearrangement joins TRBV5-1 to TRBJ1-4; D perhaps matches TRBD1 (6 bases). Germline V gives CDR1 SGHRS, CDR2 YFSETQ. CDR3 length: 14 amino acids. V lost 4 bases and J lost 4, with 11 bases in between. The CDR3 reads CASSKGQLNEKLFF. In nucleotides, the CDR3 is TGCGCCAGCAGCAAGGGACAACTTAATGAAAAACTGTTTTTT.

V usage is TRBV2 and J usage is TRBJ2-2, with D possibly being TRBD2 (7 bases). The germline gives CDR1 SNHLY, CDR2 FYNNEI. CDR3 length: 14 amino acids. V gave up 7 bases and J gave up 4 bases, with 13 bases separating them. Written as DNA, the CDR3 is TGTGCCAGCACAGGGGAGGGGTTCACCGGGGAGCTGTTTTTT. This encodes CASTGEGFTGELFF.

This sequence joins TRBV19 and TRBJ1-2; D unresolved. Trimming left V 3 bases short and J 4 bases short, with 9 bases between. The CDR3 is made up of 13 amino acids. Germline V CDR1 and CDR2: LNHDA, SQIVND (reference sequence). The CDR3 DNA sequence: TGTGCCAGTAGTATTGGCCAGCTCTATGGCTACACCTTC. Its translation is CASSIGQLYGYTF.

The chain carries TRBV5-1 and TRBJ2-2; unclear D gene. Germline CDR1 is SGHRS and CDR2 is YFSETQ. V shed 4 bases and J shed 6 bases, with 13 bases lying between them. The length of the CDR3 is 14 residues. CDR3 nucleotides: TGCGCCAGCAGCGGGCAAGGGTCCGCCGGGGAGCTGTTTTTT. Amino acid sequence: CASSGQGSAGELFF. The whole variable domain, filled in from reference TRBV5-1 and TRBJ2-2, reads KAGVTQTPRYLIKTRGQQVTLSCSPISGHRSVSWYQQTPGQGLQFLFEYFSETQRNKGNFPGRFSGRQFSNSRSEMNVSTLELGDSALYLCASSGQGSAGELFFGEGSRLTVL.

This clone was observed once. CDR3 nucleotide sequence: TGTGCCAGCAGCGTATCCGGACGGGGAATCTCTGGGGCCAACGTCCTGACTTTC. This sequence encodes CASSVSGRGISGANVLTF. The rearrangement links TRBV9 to TRBJ2-6; D may be TRBD2 (5 bases). Trimming removed 1 base at V and 0 bases at J, with 14 bases between. There are 18 residues in the CDR3. Germline values: CDR1 SGDLS, CDR2 YYNGEE.

The chain recombines TRBV9 with TRBJ2-5; 9 positions match TRBD2. The trim removed 3 bases at V and 9 bases at J, leaving 9 bases unmatched. Germline CDR1 reads SGDLS; CDR2 reads YYNGEE. The CDR3 covers 14 residues. CDR3 DNA: TGTGCCAGCAGCGACAGGACTAGCGTGGTGCCCCAGTACTTC. This gives the protein CASSDRTSVVPQYF.